The rows below give T cell receptor beta chains drawn from one sample of a study of T cell responses to AZD1222 COVID-19 vaccine. Profiling relied on immunoSEQ multiplex PCR, and the TCRdb table lists in-frame clones only, not all of them. This table has around 150,000 clones, just over 90% appearing once. Sequenced material: peripheral blood, taken 28 days after the second AZD1222 dose. These receptors all come from an adult who received the AZD1222 COVID-19 vaccine. CDR3s include the opening cysteine and the closing phenylalanine or tryptophan. A D gene is named only where the DNA matches it firmly. Size is omitted from some rows. Given values are once, few, many or a class for expanded clones.

v_call	d_call	j_call	clone_size	cdr3_aa	cdr3_nt
TRBV5-1	TRBD2	TRBJ2-5	.	CASSRPAGEETQYF	TGCGCCAGCAGCCGCCCAGCGGGGGAAGAGACCCAGTACTTC
TRBV6-5	TRBD1	TRBJ1-1	.	CASRGTGEEKAFF	TGTGCCAGCAGAGGGACAGGGGAGGAAAAAGCTTTCTTT
TRBV21-1	.	TRBJ1-2	once	CASRDRIFYGYTF	TGTGCCAGCAGGGACAGAATCTTCTATGGCTACACCTTC
TRBV5-6	.	TRBJ1-5	once	CASSAPGGNQPQHF	TGTGCCAGCAGCGCGCCCGGCGGCAATCAGCCCCAGCATTTT
TRBV7-3	TRBD1	TRBJ2-7	.	CASSLTGRDRDYEQYF	TGTGCCAGCAGCTTAACGGGCCGGGACAGGGACTACGAGCAGTACTTC
TRBV6-6	.	TRBJ1-5	.	CASSLGDQPQHF	TGTGCCAGCAGTTTAGGGGATCAGCCCCAGCATTTT
TRBV6-1	.	TRBJ2-1	.	CASSEADRRLYNEQFF	TGTGCCAGCAGTGAAGCCGACAGACGCCTATACAATGAGCAGTTCTTC
TRBV19	.	TRBJ1-4	.	CASGVTLGEKLFF	TGTGCCAGCGGCGTAACCTTGGGTGAAAAACTGTTTTTT
TRBV19	.	TRBJ2-7	.	CASSIGTPYYEQYF	TGTGCCAGTAGTATAGGGACACCCTACTACGAGCAGTACTTC
TRBV7-6	.	TRBJ1-1	.	CASSRSLAGPTEAFF	TGTGCCAGCAGTCGGTCCTTGGCGGGACCTACTGAAGCTTTCTTT
TRBV10-3	TRBD2	TRBJ2-5	.	CAISDPASGRAGETQYF	TGTGCCATCAGTGACCCTGCTAGCGGGAGGGCCGGCGAGACCCAGTACTTC
TRBV6-5	.	TRBJ1-2	.	CAIRAQGESYGYTF	TGTGCCATCAGGGCCCAGGGAGAGAGCTATGGCTACACCTTC
TRBV6-4	TRBD1	TRBJ1-1	.	CASSDFTGDRAFF	TGTGCCAGCAGTGACTTCACAGGGGACCGGGCTTTCTTT
TRBV7-2	TRBD2	TRBJ2-3	.	CASSLTSGGATDTQYF	TGTGCCAGCAGCTTAACTAGCGGGGGGGCAACAGATACGCAGTATTTT
TRBV7-9	.	TRBJ1-3	.	CASSLFKGTPGNTIYF	TGTGCCAGCAGCTTATTTAAGGGAACCCCTGGAAACACCATATATTTT
TRBV1	.	TRBJ1-3	.	CTSSQDRRRASGNTIYF	TGCACCAGCAGCCAAGATCGTCGGCGGGCGTCCGGAAACACCATATATTTT
TRBV5-6	TRBD1	TRBJ2-3	.	CASSRGQITDTQYF	TGTGCCAGCAGCCGGGGACAGATCACAGATACGCAGTATTTT
TRBV7-2	TRBD1	TRBJ1-3	.	CASRDRAGNTIYF	TGTGCCAGCAGAGACAGGGCTGGAAACACCATATATTTT
TRBV6-2/TRBV6-3	.	TRBJ1-1	.	CASSYSGYEAFF	TGTGCCAGCAGTTACTCGGGGTATGAAGCTTTCTTT
TRBV9	TRBD1	TRBJ1-6	.	CASSAWTGANSPLHF	TGTGCCAGCAGCGCCTGGACAGGGGCAAATTCACCCCTCCACTTT
TRBV10-3	.	TRBJ1-5	.	CAISESEDQPQHF	TGTGCCATCAGTGAGTCTGAGGATCAGCCCCAGCATTTT
TRBV27	.	TRBJ2-5	.	CASSLFLGETQYF	TGTGCCAGCAGTTTATTCTTAGGGGAGACCCAGTACTTC
TRBV18	TRBD2	TRBJ2-5	.	CASSPGLAGGHVETQYF	TGTGCCAGCTCACCAGGGCTAGCGGGGGGACATGTTGAGACCCAGTACTTC
TRBV21-1	.	TRBJ2-3	.	CASSIRCPGKKADTQYF	TGTGCCAGCAGCATCCGCTGCCCAGGGAAGAAGGCAGATACGCAGTATTTT
TRBV5-1	TRBD1	TRBJ2-7	.	CASSAGQGLYEQYF	TGCGCCAGCAGCGCGGGACAGGGACTCTACGAGCAGTACTTC
TRBV18	TRBD1	TRBJ1-1	.	CASSPGQGDPRTEAFF	TGTGCCAGCTCGCCGGGACAGGGGGACCCTAGGACTGAAGCTTTCTTT
TRBV11-2	TRBD1	TRBJ1-4	once	CASSLLPGGRDEKLFF	TGTGCCAGCAGCTTACTCCCAGGGGGCAGGGATGAAAAACTGTTTTTT
TRBV18	TRBD2	TRBJ2-7	.	CASSPAAGGPREQYF	TGTGCCAGCTCACCAGCTGCGGGAGGGCCGCGCGAGCAGTACTTC
TRBV5-1	.	TRBJ1-1	few	CASSLEGGPIMNTEAFF	TGCGCCAGCAGCTTGGAGGGGGGACCGATAATGAACACTGAAGCTTTCTTT
TRBV5-1	.	TRBJ1-1	.	CASSDGGLYTEAFF	TGCGCCAGCAGCGACGGCGGGTTGTACACTGAAGCTTTCTTT
TRBV2	.	TRBJ1-3	.	CASIQQRGNTIYF	TGTGCCAGCATCCAGCAACGCGGAAACACCATATATTTT
TRBV20-1	.	TRBJ2-7	.	CSARRFGEQYF	TGCAGTGCTAGGAGGTTCGGCGAGCAGTACTTC
TRBV9	TRBD2	TRBJ2-7	.	CASSALAGDRYEQYF	TGTGCCAGCAGCGCCTTAGCGGGAGACAGGTACGAGCAGTACTTC
TRBV6-5	.	TRBJ2-5	once	CASSSVSGETQYF	TGTGCCAGCAGTTCGGTCAGTGGGGAGACCCAGTACTTC
TRBV9	.	TRBJ2-3	.	CASSVVGQFSDTQYF	TGTGCCAGCAGCGTAGTGGGGCAGTTCTCAGATACGCAGTATTTT
TRBV18	.	TRBJ2-7	.	CASSSTTGGAYEQYF	TGTGCCAGCTCATCTACAACAGGGGGGGCCTACGAGCAGTACTTC
TRBV19	TRBD2	TRBJ2-1	.	CASSIWREGYNEQFF	TGTGCCAGTAGTATTTGGCGGGAGGGATACAATGAGCAGTTCTTC
TRBV6-1	.	TRBJ1-1	.	CASSENRGRGAFF	TGTGCCAGCAGTGAAAATAGGGGGAGGGGAGCTTTCTTT
TRBV4-2	.	TRBJ1-3	.	CASSQDSGNTIYF	TGTGCCAGCAGCCAGGATTCTGGAAACACCATATATTTT
TRBV10-1	.	TRBJ2-7	.	CASSGDTYEQYF	TGCGCCAGCAGTGGCGACACCTACGAGCAGTACTTC
TRBV6-5	.	TRBJ1-6	.	CASRPGSDSPLHF	TGTGCCAGCAGGCCCGGCTCGGATTCACCCCTCCACTTT
TRBV12-2	.	TRBJ1-6	.	CASPSRGDRGFSPLHF	TGTGCAAGTCCCTCCCGCGGGGACAGGGGTTTTTCACCCCTCCACTTT
TRBV5-1	.	TRBJ1-2	.	CASSFGQNYGYTF	TGCGCCAGCAGCTTTGGACAGAACTATGGCTACACCTTC
TRBV23-1	TRBD1	TRBJ2-3	.	CASSQGTGVTQYF	TGCGCCAGCAGTCAAGGAACAGGGGTTACGCAGTATTTT
TRBV10-3	.	TRBJ2-7	.	CAISPNPYEQYF	TGTGCCATCAGTCCCAACCCCTACGAGCAGTACTTC
TRBV5-1	TRBD1	TRBJ2-5	.	CASSSDRGQETQYF	TGCGCCAGCAGCTCGGACAGGGGCCAAGAGACCCAGTACTTC
TRBV19	TRBD1	TRBJ1-2	.	CASSTHGTGNYGYTF	TGTGCCAGTAGTACCCATGGGACAGGTAACTATGGCTACACCTTC
TRBV5-1	.	TRBJ2-1	.	CASSLAGRLNNEQFF	TGCGCCAGCAGCCTCGCGGGACGGCTAAACAATGAGCAGTTCTTC
TRBV7-8	TRBD2	TRBJ2-3	once	CASSPSSGGLTDTQYF	TGTGCCAGCAGCCCCTCTAGCGGGGGCCTCACAGATACGCAGTATTTT
TRBV9	.	TRBJ1-5	.	CASSVVSGGGAGNQPQHF	TGTGCCAGCAGCGTAGTCTCCGGTGGAGGGGCAGGGAATCAGCCCCAGCATTTT
TRBV14	.	TRBJ2-2	.	CASSPTRQVAGELFF	TGTGCCAGCAGCCCGACCCGACAGGTTGCCGGGGAGCTGTTTTTT
TRBV5-6	TRBD1	TRBJ1-2	.	CASSDLPTGVYGYTF	TGTGCCAGCAGTGACCTACCGACAGGGGTCTATGGCTACACCTTC